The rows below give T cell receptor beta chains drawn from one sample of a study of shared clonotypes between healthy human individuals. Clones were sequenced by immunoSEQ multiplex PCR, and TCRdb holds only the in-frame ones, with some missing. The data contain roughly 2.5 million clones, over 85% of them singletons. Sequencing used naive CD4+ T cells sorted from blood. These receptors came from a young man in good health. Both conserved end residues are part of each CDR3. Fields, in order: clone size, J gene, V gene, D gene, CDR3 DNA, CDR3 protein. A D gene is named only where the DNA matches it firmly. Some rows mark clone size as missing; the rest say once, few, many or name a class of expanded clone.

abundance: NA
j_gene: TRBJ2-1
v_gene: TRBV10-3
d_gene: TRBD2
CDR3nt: TGTGCCATCAGTGGTGGAGGGACTAGCGGGAGATCGAATGAGCAGTTCTTC
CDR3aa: CAISGGGTSGRSNEQFF

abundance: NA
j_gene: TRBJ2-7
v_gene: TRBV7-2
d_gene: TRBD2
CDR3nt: TGTGCCAGCAGCTGGGGGACTAGCTCCTACGAGCAGTACTTC
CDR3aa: CASSWGTSSYEQYF

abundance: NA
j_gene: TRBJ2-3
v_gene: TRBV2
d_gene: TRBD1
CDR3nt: TGTGCCAGCAGTGATAGACAGGGTCTGACAGATACGCAGTATTTT
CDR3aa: CASSDRQGLTDTQYF

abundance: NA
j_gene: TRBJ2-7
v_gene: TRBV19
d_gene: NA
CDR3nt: TGTGCCAGTAGATCCGGGCCCGGCGTTTACGAGCAGTACTTC
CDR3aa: CASRSGPGVYEQYF

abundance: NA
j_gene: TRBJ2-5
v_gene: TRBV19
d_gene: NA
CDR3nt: TGTGCCAGTAGTATGTTCCAGGGATCCCAAGAGACCCAGTACTTC
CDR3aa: CASSMFQGSQETQYF

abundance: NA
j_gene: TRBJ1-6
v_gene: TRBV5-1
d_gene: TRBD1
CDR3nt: TGCGCCAGCAGCCCAGGACAGGTCGATTCACCCCTCCACTTT
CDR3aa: CASSPGQVDSPLHF

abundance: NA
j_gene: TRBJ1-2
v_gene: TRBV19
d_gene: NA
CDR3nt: TGTGCCAGTAGTCCTGGTGGGGGATTTAACTATGGCTACACCTTC
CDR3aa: CASSPGGGFNYGYTF

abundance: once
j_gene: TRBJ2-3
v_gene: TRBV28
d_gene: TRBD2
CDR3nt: TGTGCCAGCAGTTTATACCCCGGGACTAGCGACTACACAGATACGCAGTATTTT
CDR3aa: CASSLYPGTSDYTDTQYF

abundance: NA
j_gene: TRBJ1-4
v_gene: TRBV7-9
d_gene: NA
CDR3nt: TGTGCCAGCAGCCCAAGGACAGCAACTAATGAAAAACTGTTTTTT
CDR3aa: CASSPRTATNEKLFF

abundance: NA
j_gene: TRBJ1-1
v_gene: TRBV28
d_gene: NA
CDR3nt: TGTGCCAGCAGTCGAGGGGATGGCGTGGTAGCTTTCTTT
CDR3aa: CASSRGDGVVAFF

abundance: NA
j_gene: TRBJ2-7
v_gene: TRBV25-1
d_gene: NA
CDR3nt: TGTGCCAGCAGCAGGGGAGGCACCGAGCAGTACTTC
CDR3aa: CASSRGGTEQYF

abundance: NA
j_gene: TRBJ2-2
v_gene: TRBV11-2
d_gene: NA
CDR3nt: TGTGCCAGCAGCTTAGGACTGAACACCGGGGAGCTGTTTTTT
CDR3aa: CASSLGLNTGELFF

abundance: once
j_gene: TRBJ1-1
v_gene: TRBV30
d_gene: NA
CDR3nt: TGTGCCCGCACGTCAGGGATGAACACTGAAGCTTTCTTT
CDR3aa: CARTSGMNTEAFF

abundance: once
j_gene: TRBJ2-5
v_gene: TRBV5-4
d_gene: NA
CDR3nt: TGTGCCAGCAGCTCTTTGGGCCACCAAGAGACCCAGTACTTC
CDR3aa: CASSSLGHQETQYF

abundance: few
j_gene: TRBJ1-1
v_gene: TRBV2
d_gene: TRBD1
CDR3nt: TGTGCCAGCAGGGGGGACAGGAACACTGAAGCTTTCTTT
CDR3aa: CASRGDRNTEAFF

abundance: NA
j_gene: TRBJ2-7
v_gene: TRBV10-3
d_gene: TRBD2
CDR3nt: TGTGCCACCAACGCGGGGGAACCTGGCGAGCAGTACTTC
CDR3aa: CATNAGEPGEQYF

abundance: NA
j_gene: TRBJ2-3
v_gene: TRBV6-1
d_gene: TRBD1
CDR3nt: TGTGCCAGCACCCGGGACAGGGCCCGAGATACGCAGTATTTT
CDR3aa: CASTRDRARDTQYF

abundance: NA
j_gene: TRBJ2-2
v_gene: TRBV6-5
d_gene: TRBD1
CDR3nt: TGTGCCAGCAGACTGGACAGGGGGAACACCGGGGAGCTGTTTTTT
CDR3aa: CASRLDRGNTGELFF

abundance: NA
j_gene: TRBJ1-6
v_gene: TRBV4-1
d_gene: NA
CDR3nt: TGCGCCAGCAGCCAAGGGACCATTAATCTGTTCGACTTTGATCGGTCACCCCTCCACTTT
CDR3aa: CASSQGTINLFDFDRSPLHF

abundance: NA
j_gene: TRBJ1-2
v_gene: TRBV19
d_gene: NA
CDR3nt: TGTGCCAGTAGTTTACCCGGGACCTATGGCTACACCTTC
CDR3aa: CASSLPGTYGYTF

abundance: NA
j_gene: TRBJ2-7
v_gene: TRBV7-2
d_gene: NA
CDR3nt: TGTGCCAGCAGCCGGACGAGCTACGAGCAGTACTTC
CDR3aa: CASSRTSYEQYF

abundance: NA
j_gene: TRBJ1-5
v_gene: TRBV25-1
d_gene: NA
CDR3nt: TGTGCCAGCAGTGGCCCCAGTCTGGACAATCAGCCCCAGCATTTT
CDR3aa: CASSGPSLDNQPQHF

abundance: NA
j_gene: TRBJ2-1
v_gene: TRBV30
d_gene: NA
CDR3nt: TGTGCCTGGAGTGTGGGTGGGCTATTCAATGAGCAGTTCTTC
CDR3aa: CAWSVGGLFNEQFF

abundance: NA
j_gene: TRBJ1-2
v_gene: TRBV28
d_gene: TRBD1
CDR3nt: TGTGCCAGCAGTTCCGCCGGGACAGGGGGCGTAGTGAACTATGGCTACACCTTC
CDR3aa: CASSSAGTGGVVNYGYTF

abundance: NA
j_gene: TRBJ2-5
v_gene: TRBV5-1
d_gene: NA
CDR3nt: TGCGCCAGCAGCTTGGAGGACTTTTTATACTTC
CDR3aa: CASSLEDFLYF

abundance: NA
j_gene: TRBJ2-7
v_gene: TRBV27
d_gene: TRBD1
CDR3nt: TGTGCCAGCAGTTTAGGACAGGACAGGGCGGTCCACGAGCAGTACTTC
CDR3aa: CASSLGQDRAVHEQYF

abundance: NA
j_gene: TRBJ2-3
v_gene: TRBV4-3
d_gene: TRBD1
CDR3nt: TGCGCCAGCAGCCGCCAGACAGGGTCATCCCCCACAGATACGCAGTATTTT
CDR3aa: CASSRQTGSSPTDTQYF

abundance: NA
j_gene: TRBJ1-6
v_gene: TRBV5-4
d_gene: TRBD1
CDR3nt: TGTGCCAGCAGCCCTGGACAGGGGAGTTATTCACCCCTCCACTTT
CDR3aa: CASSPGQGSYSPLHF

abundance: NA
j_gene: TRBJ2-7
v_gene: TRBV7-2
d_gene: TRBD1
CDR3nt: TGTGCCAGCAGCTTAGCCCGAACGACAGGGGTCCCGATCGAGCAGTACTTC
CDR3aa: CASSLARTTGVPIEQYF

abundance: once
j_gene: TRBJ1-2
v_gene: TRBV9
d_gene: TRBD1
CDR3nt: TGTGCCAGCAGCCTTCACTCAGACAGGGGGTATGGCTACACCTTC
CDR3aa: CASSLHSDRGYGYTF

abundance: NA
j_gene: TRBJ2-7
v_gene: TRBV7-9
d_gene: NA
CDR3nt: TGTGCCAGCAGCTTGGCAGACGAGCAGTACTTC
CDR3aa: CASSLADEQYF

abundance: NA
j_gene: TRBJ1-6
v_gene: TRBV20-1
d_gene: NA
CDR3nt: TGCAGTGCTGGCCCCGAGCCCCGCGAGCACTTT
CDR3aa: CSAGPEPREHF

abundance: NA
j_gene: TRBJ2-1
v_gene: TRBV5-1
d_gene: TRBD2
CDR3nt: TGCGCCAGCAGCTTGGTTCGGTCACTAGCGGGAGTTCCCAATGAGCAGTTCTTC
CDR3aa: CASSLVRSLAGVPNEQFF

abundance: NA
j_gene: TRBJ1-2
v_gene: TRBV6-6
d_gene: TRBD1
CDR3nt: TGTGCCAGCAGTGACGACAGGGGGCGCGTCTATGGCTACACCTTC
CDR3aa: CASSDDRGRVYGYTF

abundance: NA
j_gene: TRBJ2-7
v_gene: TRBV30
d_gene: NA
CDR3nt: TGTGCCTGGAGCCACAGGGACGAGCAGTACTTC
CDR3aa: CAWSHRDEQYF

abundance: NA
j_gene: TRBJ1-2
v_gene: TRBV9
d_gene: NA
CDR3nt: TGTGCCAGTAGCACCGACCCGTCTAACTATGGCTACACCTTC
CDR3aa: CASSTDPSNYGYTF

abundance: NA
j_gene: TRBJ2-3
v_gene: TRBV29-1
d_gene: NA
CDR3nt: TGCAGCGCCGCTAAGTCCACAGATACGCAGTATTTT
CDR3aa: CSAAKSTDTQYF

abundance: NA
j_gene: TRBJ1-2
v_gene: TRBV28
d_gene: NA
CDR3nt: TGTGCCAGCAGTTTAGCGCCGTCCAACTATGGCTACACCTTC
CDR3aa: CASSLAPSNYGYTF

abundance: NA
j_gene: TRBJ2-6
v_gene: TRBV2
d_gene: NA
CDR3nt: TGTGCCAGCAGTACCCTGTTCGGTGGGGCCAACGTCCTGACTTTC
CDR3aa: CASSTLFGGANVLTF

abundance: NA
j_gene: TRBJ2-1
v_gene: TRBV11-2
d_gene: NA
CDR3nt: TGTGCCAGCAGCCACCGGGATGAGCAGTTCTTC
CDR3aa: CASSHRDEQFF

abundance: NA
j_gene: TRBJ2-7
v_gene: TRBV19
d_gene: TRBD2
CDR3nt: TGTGCCAGTAGTTTCTCACGGACTAGCGCCTACTACGAGCAGTACTTC
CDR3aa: CASSFSRTSAYYEQYF